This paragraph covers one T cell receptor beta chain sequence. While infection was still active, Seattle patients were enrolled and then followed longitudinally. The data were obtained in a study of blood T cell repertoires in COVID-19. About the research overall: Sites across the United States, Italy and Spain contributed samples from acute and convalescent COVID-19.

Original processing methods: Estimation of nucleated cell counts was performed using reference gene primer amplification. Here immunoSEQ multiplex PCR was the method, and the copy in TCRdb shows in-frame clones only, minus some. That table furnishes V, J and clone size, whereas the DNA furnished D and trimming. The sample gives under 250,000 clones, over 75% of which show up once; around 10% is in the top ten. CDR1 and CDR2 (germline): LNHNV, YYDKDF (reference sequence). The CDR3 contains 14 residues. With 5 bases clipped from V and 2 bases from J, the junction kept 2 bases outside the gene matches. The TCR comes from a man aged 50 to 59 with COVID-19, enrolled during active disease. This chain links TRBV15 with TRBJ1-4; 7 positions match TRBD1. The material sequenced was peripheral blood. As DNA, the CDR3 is TGTGCCACCAGCGGAGGGGGCACTAATGAAAAACTGTTTTTT. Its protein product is CATSGGGTNEKLFF.